The T cell receptor (beta chain) described here comes from a study of T cell changes during pregnancy in multiple sclerosis. Clones were sequenced by immunoSEQ multiplex PCR, and TCRdb holds only the in-frame ones, with some missing. The data show 50,000 to 65,000 clones, with about 94% seen just once and approximately 3.4% held by the top ten. CDR1 and CDR2 from the germline V gene are MNHEY and SVGAGI. The CDR3 totals 15 residues. The ends lost 6 bases at V and 6 bases at J; junction bases unmatched: 6. Sequenced here: CD8+ T cells from peripheral blood mononuclear cells, sampled in the second trimester of pregnancy. The source of this sequence is a female donor with multiple sclerosis, enrolled in a pregnancy study. V usage is TRBV6-5 and J usage is TRBJ2-2, with 11 bases identical to TRBD1. CDR3 sequence: CASSPDRGRAGELFF. The CDR3 DNA reads as TGTGCCAGCAGCCCGGACAGGGGGCGAGCCGGGGAGCTGTTTTTT.